This entry lists 25 T cell receptor beta chains sequenced from one sample in a study of T cell changes during pregnancy in multiple sclerosis. Assay: immunoSEQ multiplex PCR; the TCRdb copy retains only in-frame clones and omits some. Of tens of thousands of clones detected, roughly 92% appear once; the ten largest clones hold over 2.5%. Here the sequenced sample was peripheral blood, taken in the third trimester of pregnancy. These receptor sequences come from a female donor in good health, enrolled as a control in a pregnancy study.

The rearrangement uses TRBV5-1 and TRBJ2-7, with 7 bases matching TRBD2. Trimming took 3 bases from V and 6 from J; bases not matched to a gene: 18. The CDR3 consists of 17 residues. Germline V CDR1 and CDR2: SGHRS, YFSETQ. Here the CDR3 DNA reads TGCGCCAGCAGCTCGCCCAGCCTAGCGGCCGACGGACCCGAGCAGTACTTC. It specifies CASSSPSLAADGPEQYF.

V and J are TRBV27 and TRBJ1-4; perhaps TRBD1 as D (5 bases). This CDR3 region has 14 residues. Trimming shortened V by 3 bases and J by 8 bases, and 13 bases separated the two germline ends. Germline V gives CDR1 MNHEY, CDR2 SMNVEV (reference sequence). The CDR3 loop is CASSFGGAGEKLFF. The DNA for the CDR3 is TGTGCCAGCAGTTTCGGAGGGGCTGGGGAAAAACTGTTTTTT.

The chain recombines TRBV9 with TRBJ2-1, with TRBD2 as a possible D gene (5 bases). Germline loops: CDR1 SGDLS, CDR2 YYNGEE. V was cut by 0 bases and J by 7 bases, with 8 bases left in between. The CDR3 contains 13 residues. Written as DNA, the CDR3 is TGTGCCAGCAGCGTAGGCGGGCCGAATGAGCAGTTCTTC. Translating gives CASSVGGPNEQFF.

This chain connects TRBV28 to TRBJ1-1; a possible D gene is TRBD1 (6 bases). Trimming took off 11 bases at V and 5 bases at J, with 12 bases between the two ends. The CDR3 covers 11 residues. The germline V gene encodes CDR1 MDHEN and CDR2 SYDVKM. The DNA for the CDR3 is TGTGCCGTGGGGGCGCGGACTGAAGCTTTCTTT. This gives the protein CAVGARTEAFF.

This chain connects TRBV6-1 to TRBJ2-1; TRBD2 agrees at 10 bases. J lost 4 bases, V lost 5 bases, and 2 bases had no gene match. The CDR3 runs to 14 residues. Germline V lookup: CDR1 MNHNS, CDR2 SASEGT. The CDR3 DNA is TGTGCCAGCAGTCTAGCGGGGGAATACAATGAGCAGTTCTTC. Translating it yields CASSLAGEYNEQFF.

V is TRBV28 and J is TRBJ2-7, with 8 bases identical to TRBD2. Unmatched junction bases numbered 9, after V lost 3 bases and J lost 5 bases. CDR1 and CDR2 (germline): MDHEN, SYDVKM. The CDR3 runs to 15 residues. CDR3 amino acids: CASSFLLAGPHEQYF. DNA of the CDR3: TGTGCCAGCAGTTTCCTTCTAGCGGGTCCTCACGAGCAGTACTTC.

J is TRBJ1-2 and V is TRBV20-1; no definite D call. This CDR3 is 11 amino acids long. V lost 0 bases, J lost 4 bases, and 3 bases lay in between. The V gene's germline CDR1 is DFQATT and CDR2 SNEGSKA (reference sequence). DNA of the CDR3: TGCAGTGCTAGAGATCTCTATGGCTACACCTTC. It encodes CSARDLYGYTF.

At least ten counts were recorded for this clone. Here the CDR3 DNA reads TGTGCCAGCAGTTACGAACAGGGGGCTTACGAGCAGTACTTC. Encoded protein: CASSYEQGAYEQYF. The rearrangement joins TRBV6-5 to TRBJ2-7, with 9 positions matching TRBD1. Trimming cost V 2 bases and J 4 bases; bases outside gene matches: 3. Germline CDR1 MNHEY, CDR2 SVGAGI. The CDR3 length is 14 residues.

The chain combines TRBV5-4 with TRBJ2-5, with D hard to call. V shed 2 bases and J shed 4 bases, with 3 bases lying between them. CDR3 size: 11 residues. Germline-derived CDR1 and CDR2 are SGHNT and YYREEE (reference sequence). The CDR3 loop reads CASSFLETQYF. The CDR3 DNA sequence: TGTGCCAGCAGCTTTCTAGAGACCCAGTACTTC.

The CDR3 sequence: CASGSLGGQVGNQPQHF. DNA for the CDR3: TGTGCTAGTGGTTCCCTTGGGGGACAGGTGGGCAATCAGCCCCAGCATTTT. The chain carries TRBV12-5 and TRBJ1-5, with 8 nucleotides matching TRBD1. The CDR3 is made up of 17 amino acids. V lost 4 bases to trimming and J lost 2 bases; unmatched junction nucleotides: 10. Per the germline V gene, CDR1 is LGHNT and CDR2 is FRNRAP.

The chain carries TRBV11-3 and TRBJ1-1; D perhaps matches TRBD1 (6 bases). In germline, CDR1 is SGHNT, CDR2 YENEEA. The CDR3 covers 14 residues. V was trimmed by 5 bases and J by 0 bases, leaving 10 bases between them. CDR3 DNA: TGTGCCAGCAGCGTGGACAGCTTGAACACTGAAGCTTTCTTT. The encoded protein is CASSVDSLNTEAFF.

The chain joins TRBV5-1 to TRBJ1-6; no reliable D call. Germline V gene data show CDR1 as SGHRS and CDR2 as YFSETQ. The CDR3 spans 12 residues. Between the trimmed V and J ends, which lost 7 bases and 6 bases, there was a span of 8 bases. The CDR3 sequence is CASREINSPLHF. CDR3 nucleotides: TGCGCCAGCCGAGAGATTAATTCACCCCTCCACTTT.

The chain links TRBV9 to TRBJ2-3; 9 nucleotides line up with TRBD2. V shed 0 bases, J shed 1 base, and the junction held 6 bases outside the gene matches. Looked up from germline, CDR1 is SGDLS and CDR2 is YYNGEE. The CDR3 contains 17 residues. In DNA form, the CDR3 reads TGTGCCAGCAGCGTAGAGCGGTCTAGCGGGGGCACAGATACGCAGTATTTT. Translated: CASSVERSSGGTDTQYF.

CDR3 DNA sequence: TGTGCCAGCAGCTTTTTAGCGGGAGAAGTATCGGATGAGCAGTTCTTC. Amino acid sequence: CASSFLAGEVSDEQFF. V gene TRBV9 combines with J gene TRBJ2-1, with 9 nucleotides matching TRBD2. The J segment lost 8 bases and the V segment lost 4 bases, leaving 13 bases of the junction unmatched. This CDR3 contains 16 residues. Germline loops: CDR1 SGDLS, CDR2 YYNGEE.

The chain carries TRBV7-9 and TRBJ2-7; D is perhaps TRBD1 (6 bases). The germline CDR1 and CDR2 sequences are SEHNR and FQNEAQ (reference sequence). The CDR3 covers 14 residues. The ends were cut back, 4 bases at V and 2 bases at J, with 12 bases in the middle. CDR3 region: CASSSTGTTYEQYF. Written as DNA, the CDR3 is TGTGCCAGCAGCTCGACAGGTACCACCTACGAGCAGTACTTC.

The chain joins TRBV11-2 to TRBJ2-3; TRBD1 might be the D (7 bases). The CDR3 covers 16 residues. Germline V CDR1 and CDR2: SGHAT, FQNNGV. V was pared by 4 bases and J by 1 base, with 15 bases between. The CDR3 nucleotides are TGTGCCAGCAGCTCACTCAGGGGGGATGGCACAGATACGCAGTATTTT. This sequence encodes CASSSLRGDGTDTQYF.

This chain uses TRBV10-3 with TRBJ1-1; the D is unclear. Germline CDR1 and CDR2: ENHRY and SYGVKD. The V end was cut by 11 bases, the J end by 1 base, with 14 bases between. The CDR3 loop spans 13 amino acids. As DNA, the CDR3 is TGTGCCTCCAAGAAGGAGGGGAACACTGAAGCTTTCTTT. It yields the protein CASKKEGNTEAFF.

This chain connects TRBV10-2 to TRBJ2-2; D remains unclear. This CDR3 comprises 13 residues. Germline V gene data show CDR1 as WSHSY and CDR2 as SAAADI. V gave up 5 bases and J gave up 4 bases, with 8 bases separating them. The CDR3 DNA is TGCGCCAGCAGTCGCGAAGCCACCGGGGAGCTGTTTTTT. This encodes CASSREATGELFF.

This chain uses TRBV25-1 with TRBJ1-1; tentative D call: TRBD1 (5 bases). The CDR3 runs 16 residues. Germline CDR1 MGHDK, CDR2 SYGVNS. With 5 bases removed from V and 2 bases from J, the gap between germline ends came to 18 bases. CDR3 region: CASSHRIIGGNTEAFF. CDR3 nucleotide sequence: TGTGCCAGCAGTCACAGGATCATAGGCGGTAACACTGAAGCTTTCTTT.

V usage is TRBV5-4 and J usage is TRBJ2-3; perhaps TRBD2 as D (5 bases). V dropped 0 bases and J dropped 3 bases, with 17 bases sitting between them. The V gene's germline CDR1 is SGHNT and CDR2 YYREEE (reference sequence). This CDR3 is built from 17 residues. CDR3 DNA sequence: TGTGCCAGCAGCTTGGATCTAGCCCCTAGAGGGACAGATACGCAGTATTTT. Translation gives CASSLDLAPRGTDTQYF.

The J gene is TRBJ1-5, the V gene TRBV27; possible D gene TRBD1, 5 bases. Germline V CDR1 and CDR2: MNHEY, SMNVEV (reference sequence). Trimming cost V 4 bases and J 1 base, with 17 bases left between them. The CDR3 loop spans 17 amino acids. The CDR3 sequence: CASSSTKGAWSNQPQHF. CDR3 nucleotide sequence: TGTGCCAGCAGTTCGACGAAAGGGGCTTGGAGCAATCAGCCCCAGCATTTT.

This sequence joins TRBV6-5 and TRBJ1-2; D is perhaps TRBD1 (6 bases). The CDR3 is 15 amino acids. V lost 0 bases and J 7 bases, leaving 15 bases between the germline ends. CDR1 MNHEY and CDR2 SVGAGI come from the germline V gene. The chain's CDR3 is CASSYSRGGASGYTF. CDR3 nucleotide sequence: TGTGCCAGCAGTTACTCGAGGGGGGGCGCAAGTGGCTACACCTTC.

This chain links TRBV6-5 with TRBJ2-7; D may be TRBD2 (6 bases). The CDR3 sequence is 15 residues long. The V end lost 4 bases, the J end lost 3 bases, and 16 bases lay between the germline ends. CDR1 and CDR2 from the germline V gene are MNHEY and SVGAGI. Written as DNA, the CDR3 is TGTGCCAGCAGTTCAATTTACGGGGGTGACTACGAGCAGTACTTC. This sequence encodes CASSSIYGGDYEQYF.

This clone was seen a handful of times. The chain links TRBV19 to TRBJ1-1; D not resolved. Germline loops: CDR1 LNHDA, CDR2 SQIVND (reference sequence). The CDR3 length is 13 residues. V was trimmed by 7 bases and J by 2 bases, leaving 11 bases between them. CDR3 amino acids: CASNEATNTEAFF. In nucleotides, the CDR3 is TGTGCCAGTAACGAGGCGACTAACACTGAAGCTTTCTTT.

V and J are TRBV6-5 and TRBJ2-7, with TRBD1 matching 8 bases. Germline lookup yields CDR1 MNHEY and CDR2 SVGAGI. V lost 2 bases to trimming and J lost 1 base; unmatched junction nucleotides: 7. The CDR3 spans 16 residues. This chain's CDR3 is CASSYRQGMNSYEQYF. CDR3 nucleotide sequence: TGTGCCAGCAGTTACCGACAGGGGATGAATTCCTACGAGCAGTACTTC.